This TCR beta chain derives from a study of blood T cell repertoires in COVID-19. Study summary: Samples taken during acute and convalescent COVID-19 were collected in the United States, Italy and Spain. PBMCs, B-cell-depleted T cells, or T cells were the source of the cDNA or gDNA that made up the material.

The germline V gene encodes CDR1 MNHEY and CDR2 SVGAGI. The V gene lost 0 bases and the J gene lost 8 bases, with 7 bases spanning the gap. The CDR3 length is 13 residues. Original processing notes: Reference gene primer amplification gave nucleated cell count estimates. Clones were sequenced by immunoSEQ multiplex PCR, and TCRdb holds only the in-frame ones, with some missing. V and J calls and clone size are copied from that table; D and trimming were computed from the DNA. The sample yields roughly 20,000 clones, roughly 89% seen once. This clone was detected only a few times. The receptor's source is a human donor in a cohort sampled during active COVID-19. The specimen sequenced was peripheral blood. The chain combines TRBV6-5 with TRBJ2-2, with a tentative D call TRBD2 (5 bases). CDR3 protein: CASSYSGEGELFF. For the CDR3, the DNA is TGTGCCAGCAGTTACTCTGGGGAGGGGGAGCTGTTTTTT.